The 17 T cell receptor beta chains reported below all come from one sample, sequenced in a study of CD8 T cells in Susac syndrome. Random hexamers served to reverse transcribe roughly 0.5 to 1 ug RNA. TCRdb itself ran the immunoSEQ multiplex PCR reads through MiXCR, one entry per CDR3 protein. Among some 150,000 distinct CDR3 sequences listed, approximately 94% were seen once. Sequencing was carried out using CD8+ T cells from PBMCs. The receptors were sampled from a human donor with multiple sclerosis.

The chain joins TRBV7-9 to TRBJ2-5, with D possibly being TRBD2 (5 bases). The CDR3 has 14 residues. Trimming stripped 3 bases from V and 1 base from J, with 9 bases between. The germline gives CDR1 SEHNR, CDR2 FQNEAQ (reference sequence). The chain's CDR3 is CASSFPRGQETQYF. In DNA form, the CDR3 reads TGTGCCAGCAGCTTCCCCCGGGGCCAAGAGACCCAGTACTTC. The entire variable domain, with the rest obtained from reference TRBV7-9 and TRBJ2-5, is as follows: DTGVSQNPRHKITKRGQNVTFRCDPISEHNRLYWYRQTLGQGPEFLTYFQNEAQLEKSRLLSDRFSAERPKGSFSTLEIQRTEQGDSAMYLCASSFPRGQETQYFGPGTRLLVL.

The chain couples TRBV21-1 to TRBJ2-7; TRBD1, as called in the table, went unchecked against the DNA. TRBV21-1 is designated a pseudogene. This CDR3 contains 14 residues. CDR3 in amino acids: CASSPGAGNYEQYF. CDR3 DNA: TGTGCCAGCAGCCCCGGGGCAGGGAACTACGAGCAGTACTTC.

This clonotype was seen only once. This rearrangement joins TRBV9 to TRBJ2-1; TRBD2 is a possible D gene (6 bases). This CDR3 is built from 16 residues. V lost 2 bases and J lost 2, with 14 bases in between. Germline V CDR1 and CDR2: SGDLS, YYNGEE. The CDR3 sequence is CASSVEAGGAYNEQFF. The CDR3 DNA sequence: TGTGCCAGCAGCGTGGAAGCGGGTGGTGCCTACAATGAGCAGTTCTTC.

The chain carries TRBV5-6 and TRBJ1-6; D is uncertain. Germline CDR1 is SGHDT and CDR2 is YYEEEE. The CDR3 runs to 14 residues. V lost 3 bases and J 9 bases, leaving 13 bases between the germline ends. CDR3 sequence reads: CASSSQVRGSPLHF. The CDR3 DNA follows: TGTGCCAGCAGCTCCCAGGTTAGAGGTTCACCCCTCCACTTT.

The V call is TRBV3-1, the J call TRBJ2-7; D uncertain. Germline V gene lookup returns CDR1 LGHDT and CDR2 YNNKEL (reference sequence). Between the trimmed V and J ends, which lost 0 bases and 5 bases, there was a span of 17 bases. This CDR3 is 16 amino acids long. CDR3 loop: CASSQEVRPTSDEQYF. Here the CDR3 DNA reads TGTGCCAGCAGCCAAGAAGTTAGACCAACGTCAGACGAGCAGTACTTC.

CDR3 amino acids: CASEQGRHNTGELFF. CDR3 coding DNA: TGTGCCAGTGAGCAGGGTCGTCATAACACCGGGGAGCTGTTTTTT. This chain connects TRBV19 to TRBJ2-2; possible D gene TRBD1, 5 bases. Germline V lookup: CDR1 LNHDA, CDR2 SQIVND (reference sequence). This CDR3 has 15 residues. Trimming took off 8 bases at V and 2 bases at J, with 15 bases between the two ends. The full variable domain, in which reference TRBV19 and TRBJ2-2 provide the parts outside the CDR3, is DGGITQSPKYLFRKEGQNVTLSCEQNLNHDAMYWYRQDPGQGLRLIYYSQIVNDFQKGDIAEGYSVSREKKESFPLTVTSAQKNPTAFYLCASEQGRHNTGELFFGEGSRLTVL.

This chain links TRBV9 with TRBJ2-3; 8 bases agree with TRBD1. The germline V gene encodes CDR1 SGDLS and CDR2 YYNGEE. The CDR3 has 17 residues. V gave up 5 bases and J gave up 3 bases; unmatched junction bases: 14. CDR3 amino acids: CASRDPDREGGTDTQYF. The CDR3 DNA is TGTGCCAGCAGGGACCCGGACAGGGAAGGAGGAACAGATACGCAGTATTTT.

This rearrangement joins TRBV29-1 to TRBJ2-3; 8 positions match TRBD1. Germline assignment: CDR1 SQVTM and CDR2 ANQGSEA. The length of the CDR3 is 15 residues. V gave up 7 bases and J gave up 2 bases; unmatched junction bases: 11. CDR3 sequence (DNA): TGCAGCGCCGGGGACAGGTATTACCCCACAGATACGCAGTATTTT. Its translation: CSAGDRYYPTDTQYF.

The chain recombines TRBV20-1 with TRBJ2-1; TRBD2 matches 7 bases. V trimming: 3 bases; J trimming: 10 bases; junction bases outside the gene matches: 12. The CDR3 has 14 amino acids. Germline assignment: CDR1 DFQATT and CDR2 SNEGSKA (reference sequence). This CDR3 reads CSARTGTTLWEQFF. Here the CDR3 DNA reads TGCAGTGCTAGGACCGGGACTACTCTCTGGGAGCAGTTCTTC.

The chain couples TRBV20-1 to TRBJ2-4, with TRBD1 as a possible D gene (5 bases). Between the trimmed V and J ends, which lost 6 bases and 3 bases, there was a span of 27 bases. Germline V CDR1 and CDR2: DFQATT, SNEGSKA (reference sequence). The CDR3 sequence is 18 residues long. The CDR3 DNA follows: TGCAGTGCAGTACACCCCGGAGACAGACTTCTCGGCAAAAACATTCAGTACTTC. It translates to CSAVHPGDRLLGKNIQYF.

This chain links TRBV6-2 or TRBV6-3 with TRBJ2-2; no clear D. Trimming shortened V by 0 bases and J by 9 bases, and 5 bases separated the two germline ends. Germline loops: CDR1 MNHEY, CDR2 SVGEGT. This CDR3 region has 12 residues. CDR3 DNA sequence: TGTGCCAGCAGTTACTCCGCCCGGGAGCTGTTTTTT. Amino acids: CASSYSARELFF.

The chain is built from TRBV7-2 and TRBJ2-5, with D possibly matching TRBD1 (6 bases). Trimming left V 8 bases short and J 2 bases short, with 12 bases between. Germline values: CDR1 SGHTA, CDR2 FQGNSA. The CDR3 is 13 residues long. CDR3 in DNA: TGTGCCAGCCGCGGCAGGGGACAAGAGACCCAGTACTTC. Translation: CASRGRGQETQYF. Full variable domain (remainder filled in from reference TRBV7-2 and TRBJ2-5): GAGVSQSPSNKVTEKGKDVELRCDPISGHTALYWYRQSLGQGLEFLIYFQGNSAPDKSGLPSDRFSAERTGGSVSTLTIQRTQQEDSAVYLCASRGRGQETQYFGPGTRLLVL.

The chain links TRBV12-3 or TRBV12-4 to TRBJ2-1; D is tentatively TRBD1 or TRBD2 (6 bases each). This CDR3 has 14 amino acids. Deletions cut 5 bases from V and 7 bases from J, with 15 bases between. The CDR3 nucleotides read TGTGCCAGCAGTAGGGGGGCCAGGTGGAATGAGCAGTTCTTC. Translation gives CASSRGARWNEQFF.

The chain carries TRBV14 and TRBJ2-5; D perhaps matches TRBD2 (6 bases). Germline CDR1 reads SGHDN; CDR2 reads FVKESK. With 1 base removed from V and 5 bases from J, the gap between germline ends came to 11 bases. The CDR3 sequence is 14 residues long. The CDR3: CASSQVGGAETQYF. The CDR3 DNA follows: TGTGCCAGCAGCCAAGTGGGCGGGGCCGAGACCCAGTACTTC.

This rearrangement joins TRBV4-3 to TRBJ1-2; TRBD1 might be the D (6 bases). The V gene's germline CDR1 is LGHNA and CDR2 YSLEER. V was cut by 0 bases and J by 2 bases, with 19 bases left in between. The CDR3 spans 18 residues. The CDR3 loop reads CASSQDWTATEGNYGYTF. The DNA of the CDR3 is TGCGCCAGCAGCCAAGATTGGACAGCCACAGAGGGGAACTATGGCTACACCTTC.

CDR3 bases: TGTGCCAGCACCTCTTCGGCGGGGCGCAATCAGCCCCAGCATTTT. It specifies CASTSSAGRNQPQHF. The chain has TRBV28 and TRBJ1-5, with D tentatively TRBD1 (5 bases). This CDR3 contains 15 residues. The V gene lost 7 bases and the J gene lost 2 bases, with 15 bases spanning the gap. CDR1 is MDHEN, CDR2 SYDVKM, per germline.

The rearrangement joins TRBV20-1 to TRBJ1-2; D not certain. The germline V gene has CDR1 DFQATT and CDR2 SNEGSKA (reference sequence). The CDR3 totals 12 residues. V was pared by 0 bases and J by 8 bases, with 10 bases between. The CDR3 DNA reads TGCAGTGCTAGAGAGGCAACGGGGGGCTACACCTTC. This sequence encodes CSAREATGGYTF.